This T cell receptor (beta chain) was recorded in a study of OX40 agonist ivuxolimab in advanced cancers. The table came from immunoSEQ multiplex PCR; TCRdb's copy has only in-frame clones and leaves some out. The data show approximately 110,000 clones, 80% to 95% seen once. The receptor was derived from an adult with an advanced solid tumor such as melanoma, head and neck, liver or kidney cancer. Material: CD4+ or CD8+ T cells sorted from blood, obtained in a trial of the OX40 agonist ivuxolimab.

In nucleotides, the CDR3 is TGTGCCAGCAGTCCCTACAGGGATAGCAATCAGCCCCAGCATTTT. Protein product: CASSPYRDSNQPQHF. V is TRBV27 and J is TRBJ1-5, with D perhaps TRBD1 (6 bases). The CDR3 length is 15 residues. V was pared by 5 bases and J by 0 bases, with 11 bases between. Per the germline V gene, CDR1 is MNHEY and CDR2 is SMNVEV (reference sequence).